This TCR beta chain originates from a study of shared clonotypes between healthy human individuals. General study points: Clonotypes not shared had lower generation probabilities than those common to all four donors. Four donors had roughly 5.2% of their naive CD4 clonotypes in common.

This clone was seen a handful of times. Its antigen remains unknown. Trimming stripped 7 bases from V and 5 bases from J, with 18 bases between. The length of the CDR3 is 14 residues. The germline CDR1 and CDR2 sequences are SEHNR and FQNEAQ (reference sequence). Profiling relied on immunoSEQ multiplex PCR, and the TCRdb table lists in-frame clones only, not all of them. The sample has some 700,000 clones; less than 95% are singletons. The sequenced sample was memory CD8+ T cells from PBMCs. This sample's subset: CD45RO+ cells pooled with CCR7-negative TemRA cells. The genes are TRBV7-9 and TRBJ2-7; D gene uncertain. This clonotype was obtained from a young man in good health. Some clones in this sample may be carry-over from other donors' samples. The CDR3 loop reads CASNPIGLVHEQYF. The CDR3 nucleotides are TGTGCCAGCAACCCAATAGGGCTAGTCCACGAGCAGTACTTC. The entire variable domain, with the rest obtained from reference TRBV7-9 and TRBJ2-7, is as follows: DTGVSQNPRHKITKRGQNVTFRCDPISEHNRLYWYRQTLGQGPEFLTYFQNEAQLEKSRLLSDRFSAERPKGSFSTLEIQRTEQGDSAMYLCASNPIGLVHEQYFGPGTRLTVT.